This TCR beta chain was recorded in a study of shared clonotypes between healthy human individuals. Regarding the study as a whole: Naive subsets, compared against memory subsets, generally had larger estimated richness values. Incompleteness in sorted-subset sequencing, despite large depth, was shown by rarefaction.

The protocol was immunoSEQ multiplex PCR, while the TCRdb copy is restricted to in-frame clones and leaves out a portion. The sample yields roughly 810,000 clones, about 97% seen once. Terminally differentiated effector memory CD45RA+ cells were left out of the naive CD8 fraction, which was CD45RO-negative and positively selected for CCR7. On this clone itself: Its antigen remains unknown.

V gave up 5 bases and J gave up 2 bases; unmatched junction bases: 12. The germline CDR1 and CDR2 sequences are MNHEY and SMNVEV (reference sequence). This CDR3 is built from 18 residues. The sequenced sample was naive CD8+ T cells sorted from blood. The chain is built from TRBV27 and TRBJ2-7; 13 nucleotides line up with TRBD2. This receptor was taken from a man younger than 45 in good health. In DNA, the CDR3 is TGTGCCAGCAGTCCTTACCCTGGACTAGCGGGAGTCCCCTACGAGCAGTACTTC. Translating gives CASSPYPGLAGVPYEQYF.